One sample yielded the 19 T cell receptor beta chains listed below, sequenced in a study of blood T cell repertoires in COVID-19. Data came from immunoSEQ multiplex PCR; TCRdb stores just in-frame clones and leaves some out. The top ten clones hold over 6% of a sample with approximately 350,000 clones, 87% of them seen once. Sequencing was done on a sample of peripheral blood. These receptors were obtained from a woman in her forties or fifties with COVID-19, enrolled during active disease.

V gene TRBV7-9 combines with J gene TRBJ1-5; 7 bases agree with TRBD1. This CDR3 has 14 amino acids. V shed 4 bases and J 5 bases; nucleotides not matched to a gene: 5. Germline V gives CDR1 SEHNR, CDR2 FQNEAQ (reference sequence). DNA of the CDR3: TGTGCCAGCAGCTCAGGGGGATCGGATCAGCCCCAGCATTTT. Translation: CASSSGGSDQPQHF.

The V gene is TRBV24-1, the J gene TRBJ1-5, with D unclear. Germline V gives CDR1 KGHDR, CDR2 SFDVKD. Trimming stripped 3 bases from V and 5 bases from J, with 10 bases between. The CDR3 is made up of 14 amino acids. CDR3 DNA: TGTGCCACCAGTGATACTGCAGGATATCAGCCCCAGCATTTT. It is translated as CATSDTAGYQPQHF.

The J gene is TRBJ2-3, the V gene TRBV24-1; 8 positions agree with TRBD2. V was clipped by 6 bases and J by 4 bases; unmatched bases: 11. From germline, CDR1 is KGHDR and CDR2 SFDVKD. The CDR3 contains 16 residues. DNA of the CDR3: TGTGCCACCAGTAGGGGGGGTAGCGGGAAGGCAGATACGCAGTATTTT. Protein sequence: CATSRGGSGKADTQYF.

The chain employs TRBV29-1 and TRBJ2-3; D ambiguous. The germline CDR1 and CDR2 sequences are SQVTM and ANQGSEA. CDR3 length: 12 amino acids. Trimming left V 8 bases short and J 1 base short, with 10 bases between. This CDR3 is CSFFSGTDTQYF. CDR3 in DNA: TGCAGCTTTTTCAGCGGCACAGATACGCAGTATTTT.

The rearrangement joins TRBV7-9 to TRBJ1-3; 8 nucleotides agree with TRBD1. This CDR3 is 16 amino acids long. V lost 4 bases, J lost 9 bases, and 14 bases stayed unmatched. CDR1 and CDR2 from the germline V gene are SEHNR and FQNEAQ (reference sequence). CDR3 nucleotide sequence: TGTGCCAGCAGCTCGACCAGGCAGGGGGCTTCTGCCACCATATATTTT. Translated, it gives CASSSTRQGASATIYF.

The chain has TRBV3-1 (or the pseudogene TRBV3-2) and TRBJ2-3; D call uncertain. V was pared by 0 bases and J by 2 bases, with 9 bases between. Germline CDR1 reads LGHDT; CDR2 reads YNNKEL (reference sequence). The CDR3 length is 15 residues. CDR3 protein: CASSQDAETTDTQYF. The DNA of the CDR3 is TGTGCCAGCAGCCAAGACGCGGAGACCACAGATACGCAGTATTTT.

V gene TRBV6-2 or TRBV6-3 combines with J gene TRBJ2-1; 10 bases align to TRBD1. V trimming: 3 bases; J trimming: 2 bases; junction bases outside the gene matches: 7. This CDR3 region has 17 residues. Germline V gene data show CDR1 as MNHEY and CDR2 as SVGEGT. The CDR3 sequence: CASSYRAGTGAYNEQFF. In DNA, the CDR3 is TGTGCCAGCAGTTATCGAGCCGGGACAGGGGCCTACAATGAGCAGTTCTTC.

The V gene is TRBV20-1, the J gene TRBJ1-1; D remains ambiguous. The CDR3 runs to 11 residues. The germline gives CDR1 DFQATT, CDR2 SNEGSKA (reference sequence). CDR3 DNA sequence: TGCACCGGAGTAGGTAACACTGAAGCTTTCTTT. Amino acids: CTGVGNTEAFF.

Details on this clone: The junction and the germline gene differ at one end; a read error may be behind it. This specimen includes other DNA sequences encoding the same CDR3. The rearrangement uses TRBV15 and TRBJ1-3, with TRBD1 identical over 7 bases. This CDR3 spans 16 amino acids. Germline assignment: CDR1 LNHNV and CDR2 YYDKDF (reference sequence). CDR3 protein: CATSRDNRGVENTIYF. The CDR3 DNA reads TGTGCTACCAGCAGAGATAACAGGGGTGTGGAAAACACCATATATTTT.

The rearrangement joins TRBV6-5 to TRBJ2-3, with a possible D match to TRBD1 (6 bases). The CDR3 covers 16 residues. V was shortened by 2 bases and J by 4 bases, with 16 bases between the two germline ends. Germline V gives CDR1 MNHEY, CDR2 SVGAGI. CDR3 nucleotide sequence: TGTGCCAGCAGTTACCGTAATCGAAGGGGGTCAGATACGCAGTATTTT. This translates into CASSYRNRRGSDTQYF.

The chain carries TRBV4-3 and TRBJ2-7; no clear D. In germline, CDR1 is LGHNA, CDR2 YSLEER. Trimming shortened V by 0 bases and J by 1 base, and 13 bases separated the two germline ends. The CDR3 consists of 16 residues. Written as DNA, the CDR3 is TGCGCCAGCAGCCAAGATACCCGAGTTGGTTCCTACGAGCAGTACTTC. Translating it yields CASSQDTRVGSYEQYF.

This rearrangement joins TRBV6-2 or TRBV6-3 to TRBJ2-5; D remains unclear. The CDR3 contains 15 residues. Trimming removed 0 bases at V and 4 bases at J, with 12 bases between. Germline loops: CDR1 MNHEY, CDR2 SVGEGT. CDR3 amino acids: CASSYSIVQPETQYF. CDR3 sequence (DNA): TGTGCCAGCAGTTACTCGATAGTACAGCCAGAGACCCAGTACTTC.

V usage is TRBV5-1 and J usage is TRBJ2-3; TRBD1 aligns across 10 bases. CDR3 length: 15 residues. Germline assignment: CDR1 SGHRS and CDR2 YFSETQ. The V gene end was trimmed by 2 bases and the J gene end by 5 bases; junction bases not matched to a gene: 5. CDR3 amino acids: CASSFQGQGVDTQYF. Here the CDR3 DNA reads TGCGCCAGCAGCTTCCAAGGACAGGGGGTAGATACGCAGTATTTT.

V usage is TRBV5-1 and J usage is TRBJ1-3, with D perhaps TRBD1 (6 bases). Germline lookup yields CDR1 SGHRS and CDR2 YFSETQ. This CDR3 is 15 amino acids long. With 0 bases removed from V and 5 bases from J, the gap between germline ends came to 12 bases. CDR3 region: CASSLAAGERNTIYF. CDR3 DNA sequence: TGCGCCAGCAGCTTGGCGGCAGGGGAAAGAAACACCATATATTTT.

The chain couples TRBV5-1 to TRBJ2-5; 8 bases align to TRBD2. Germline CDR1 reads SGHRS; CDR2 reads YFSETQ. Trimming took 1 base from V and 3 from J; bases not matched to a gene: 5. The CDR3 totals 15 residues. CDR3 bases: TGCGCCAGCAGCTTGTCTAGCGGGTTTAAAGAGACCCAGTACTTC. This codes for CASSLSSGFKETQYF. Full variable domain (missing parts from reference TRBV5-1 and TRBJ2-5): KAGVTQTPRYLIKTRGQQVTLSCSPISGHRSVSWYQQTPGQGLQFLFEYFSETQRNKGNFPGRFSGRQFSNSRSEMNVSTLELGDSALYLCASSLSSGFKETQYFGPGTRLLVL.

This sequence joins TRBV30 and TRBJ2-3; TRBD1 is a possible D gene (5 bases). The CDR3 has 15 amino acids. Deletions cut 1 base from V and 0 bases from J, with 11 bases between. The germline V gene encodes CDR1 GTSNPN and CDR2 SVGIG (reference sequence). CDR3 amino acids: CAWSEGWVSTDTQYF. The CDR3 coding sequence is TGTGCCTGGAGTGAGGGGTGGGTGAGCACAGATACGCAGTATTTT.

V is TRBV5-1 and J is TRBJ2-4; D may be TRBD2 (6 bases). CDR3 length equals 18 residues. Trimming pared 4 bases from V and 7 bases from J, leaving 27 bases between. From germline, CDR1 is SGHRS and CDR2 YFSETQ. The CDR3 nucleotides read TGCGCCAGCAGCCCCGGAGGGAGGCAGAACCCCCTCAGGAACATTCAGTACTTC. It codes for CASSPGGRQNPLRNIQYF.

V usage is TRBV19 and J usage is TRBJ2-3, with D possibly matching TRBD2 (5 bases). The CDR3 runs to 15 residues. Trimming shortened V by 6 bases and J by 6 bases, and 19 bases separated the two germline ends. Germline lookup yields CDR1 LNHDA and CDR2 SQIVND (reference sequence). The CDR3 here is CASSQFSVGVDTQYF. In DNA, the CDR3 is TGTGCCAGTAGCCAGTTTAGCGTTGGGGTGGATACGCAGTATTTT.

This clone was seen a single time. The rearrangement links TRBV9 to TRBJ2-1; D not resolved. Germline CDR1 reads SGDLS; CDR2 reads YYNGEE. The V gene lost 2 bases and the J gene lost 1 base, with 7 bases spanning the gap. The CDR3 has 14 residues. CDR3 sequence (DNA): TGTGCCAGCAGCGTCGTGGAGTCCTACAATGAGCAGTTCTTC. This encodes CASSVVESYNEQFF.